These T cell receptor beta chains were read from a single sample in a study of beta chain features in type 1 diabetes. TCRdb's table, derived via immunoSEQ multiplex PCR, lists solely in-frame clones and lacks some. The table records around 650,000 clones, 9.5% to 15% of them present only once. The source material was naive CD4+ T cells from blood. All receptors derive from a man aged 30 to 45 with type 1 diabetes. The CDR3 runs from the conserved cysteine through the conserved F or W. D genes are given only for firm matches. Rows give clone size only sometimes, using once, few, many, or a class for an expanded clone.

cdr3_aa: CASSVATSGSRQFF
cdr3_nt: TGTGCCAGCAGCGTAGCTACTTCCGGCAGTAGGCAGTTCTTC
j_call: TRBJ2-1
d_call: .
clone_size: .
v_call: TRBV9

cdr3_aa: CASSPNPDRAVFGETQYF
cdr3_nt: TGTGCCAGCTCACCTAACCCGGACAGGGCGGTTTTCGGAGAGACCCAGTACTTC
j_call: TRBJ2-5
d_call: TRBD1
clone_size: .
v_call: TRBV18

cdr3_aa: CAWSTTSSRKVVDGYTF
cdr3_nt: TGTGCCTGGAGTACAACTTCTAGTCGGAAGGTGGTGGATGGCTACACCTTC
j_call: TRBJ1-2
d_call: .
clone_size: .
v_call: TRBV30

cdr3_aa: CASSLETGYSYEQYF
cdr3_nt: TGTGCCAGCAGCTTAGAGACAGGGTACTCCTACGAGCAGTACTTC
j_call: TRBJ2-7
d_call: TRBD1
clone_size: few
v_call: TRBV7-6

cdr3_aa: CASSLETGAGANVLTF
cdr3_nt: TGTGCCAGCAGCTTAGAGACAGGGGCTGGGGCCAACGTCCTGACTTTC
j_call: TRBJ2-6
d_call: TRBD1
clone_size: .
v_call: TRBV7-9

cdr3_aa: CASSLVGSSYNEQFF
cdr3_nt: TGTGCCAGCAGCTTAGTCGGGAGCTCCTACAATGAGCAGTTCTTC
j_call: TRBJ2-1
d_call: .
clone_size: few
v_call: TRBV7-2

cdr3_aa: CASSPRGKVPYEQYF
cdr3_nt: TGTGCCAGCTCACCCAGAGGGAAGGTACCCTACGAGCAGTACTTC
j_call: TRBJ2-7
d_call: .
clone_size: .
v_call: TRBV18

cdr3_aa: CASSLRAGTGNTIYF
cdr3_nt: TGTGCCAGCAGCTTACGGGCAGGGACTGGAAACACCATATATTTT
j_call: TRBJ1-3
d_call: .
clone_size: few
v_call: TRBV7-6

cdr3_aa: CASSQEWGDYGYTF
cdr3_nt: TGCGCCAGCAGCCAAGAATGGGGAGACTATGGCTACACCTTC
j_call: TRBJ1-2
d_call: .
clone_size: .
v_call: TRBV4-3

cdr3_aa: CASSVASNVKETQYF
cdr3_nt: TGTGCCAGCAGCGTAGCTTCGAATGTTAAAGAGACCCAGTACTTC
j_call: TRBJ2-5
d_call: .
clone_size: .
v_call: TRBV9

cdr3_aa: CASSRPTQGQETQYF
cdr3_nt: TGTGCCAGCAGCCGGCCGACACAGGGGCAAGAGACCCAGTACTTC
j_call: TRBJ2-5
d_call: TRBD1
clone_size: few
v_call: TRBV5-4

cdr3_aa: CASRPPGQPNSPLHF
cdr3_nt: TGTGCCAGCAGGCCTCCGGGACAGCCTAATTCACCCCTCCACTTT
j_call: TRBJ1-6
d_call: TRBD1
clone_size: few
v_call: TRBV6-5

cdr3_aa: CAWSAQPDNQPQHF
cdr3_nt: TGTGCCTGGAGTGCCCAACCGGACAATCAGCCCCAGCATTTT
j_call: TRBJ1-5
d_call: .
clone_size: few
v_call: TRBV30

cdr3_aa: CASSHRFGQGNSPLHF
cdr3_nt: TGCGCCAGCAGCCACAGGTTTGGACAGGGTAACTCACCCCTCCACTTT
j_call: TRBJ1-6
d_call: TRBD1
clone_size: .
v_call: TRBV4-3

cdr3_aa: CASSVEVGYTDTQYF
cdr3_nt: TGTGCCAGCAGCGTAGAGGTAGGGTACACAGATACGCAGTATTTT
j_call: TRBJ2-3
d_call: .
clone_size: .
v_call: TRBV9

cdr3_aa: CASSLEGRGYTF
cdr3_nt: TGCGCCAGCAGCTTGGAGGGACGCGGCTACACCTTC
j_call: TRBJ1-2
d_call: .
clone_size: few
v_call: TRBV5-1

cdr3_aa: CASSSKPSTLDQPQHF
cdr3_nt: TGTGCCAGCAGCTCCAAACCCTCGACCCTCGATCAGCCCCAGCATTTT
j_call: TRBJ1-5
d_call: .
clone_size: few
v_call: TRBV7-9

cdr3_aa: CASSPQGARTTGELFF
cdr3_nt: TGTGCCAGCAGCCCCCAGGGGGCCCGTACTACCGGGGAGCTGTTTTTT
j_call: TRBJ2-2
d_call: TRBD1
clone_size: few
v_call: TRBV7-9

cdr3_aa: CASSVRDRAEKLFF
cdr3_nt: TGTGCCAGCAGCGTAAGGGACAGGGCTGAAAAACTGTTTTTT
j_call: TRBJ1-4
d_call: TRBD1
clone_size: .
v_call: TRBV9

cdr3_aa: CASSSTDRSSYGYTF
cdr3_nt: TGCGCCAGCAGCTCAACGGACCGCTCCTCCTATGGCTACACCTTC
j_call: TRBJ1-2
d_call: .
clone_size: .
v_call: TRBV5-1

cdr3_aa: CAIGETERTNYGYTF
cdr3_nt: TGTGCCATCGGAGAAACGGAGCGAACTAACTATGGCTACACCTTC
j_call: TRBJ1-2
d_call: .
clone_size: .
v_call: TRBV10-3

cdr3_aa: CASSLVPLSRQGPTDTQYF
cdr3_nt: TGTGCCAGCAGCTTAGTCCCCTTAAGTCGGCAGGGACCCACAGATACGCAGTATTTT
j_call: TRBJ2-3
d_call: .
clone_size: few
v_call: TRBV7-2